Each of the 26 T cell receptor beta chains below was sequenced from the same sample in a study of human T cells and chemical hapten exposure. Time point reported: pre-sensitization, week 0. Indicated treatment: therapeutic diphenylcyclopropenone sensitization with weekly scalp DPC. MiXCR, run by TCRdb on the RACE reads, gives a single entry per CDR3 protein. The sample carries some 400,000 distinct CDR3 sequences, roughly 5% recorded once. Here the sequenced sample was whole blood, taken in connection with sensitization to the hapten diphenylcyclopropenone (DPC). The receptors come from a woman in her forties or fifties with alopecia areata. Some clones in this sample may be carry-over from other donors' samples.

The genes are TRBV7-2 and TRBJ2-5, with 15 bases matching TRBD2. The trim removed 2 bases at V and 2 bases at J, leaving 6 bases unmatched. Germline V gene data show CDR1 as SGHTA and CDR2 as FQGNSA. The CDR3 is made up of 18 amino acids. CDR3 loop: CASSLWTSGRAGQETQYF. DNA for the CDR3: TGTGCCAGCAGCTTATGGACTAGCGGGAGGGCTGGTCAAGAGACCCAGTACTTC.

The chain uses TRBV7-8 and TRBJ1-1; no firm D call. Trimming pared 0 bases from V and 7 bases from J, leaving 12 bases between. The germline gives CDR1 SGHVS, CDR2 FQNEAQ. This CDR3 region has 14 residues. Here the CDR3 reads CASSLAPYGGEAFF. The CDR3 nucleotides are TGTGCCAGCAGCTTAGCACCCTACGGAGGTGAAGCTTTCTTT.

This clonotype was recorded at least ten times. The V gene is TRBV4-3, the J gene TRBJ2-1, with 12 bases that match TRBD2. Per germline, CDR1 LGHNA and CDR2 YSLEER. This CDR3 spans 16 amino acids. V lost 0 bases and J lost 8; bases outside the gene matches: 5. For the CDR3, the DNA is TGCGCCAGCAGCCAAGAGGCCGCTAGCGGGAGGGATGAGCAGTTCTTC. Translating it yields CASSQEAASGRDEQFF.

This clonotype was seen at least ten times. The chain has TRBV29-1 and TRBJ2-2, with TRBD1 matching over 8 bases. The CDR3 contains 12 residues. CDR1 is SQVTM and CDR2 is ANQGSEA in the germline V gene. J lost 6 bases, V lost 7 bases, and 4 bases had no gene match. The CDR3 protein is CSGRTGPGELFF. The CDR3 DNA follows: TGCAGCGGCCGGACAGGGCCCGGGGAGCTGTTTTTT.

Many counts were recorded for this clonotype. The CDR3 spells CASSVDSYNQPQHF. The CDR3 nucleotides are TGTGCCAGCAGCGTAGATTCATACAATCAGCCCCAGCATTTT. This sequence joins TRBV9 and TRBJ1-5; D not resolved. CDR1 and CDR2 from the germline V gene are SGDLS and YYNGEE. The CDR3 length is 14 residues. The V end was cut by 0 bases, the J end by 3 bases, with 7 bases between.

This clonotype occurred many times. The chain employs TRBV9 and TRBJ2-7; tentative D call: TRBD2 (6 bases). Deletions cut 0 bases from V and 3 bases from J, with 10 bases between. This CDR3 contains 14 residues. Germline V CDR1 and CDR2: SGDLS, YYNGEE. This CDR3 reads CASSVEVADYEQYF. CDR3 coding DNA: TGTGCCAGCAGCGTAGAAGTAGCGGACTACGAGCAGTACTTC. Variable domain in full (rest from reference TRBV9 and TRBJ2-7): DSGVTQTPKHLITATGQRVTLRCSPRSGDLSVYWYQQSLDQGLQFLIQYYNGEERAKGNILERFSAQQFPDLHSELNLSSLELGDSALYFCASSVEVADYEQYFGPGTRLTVT.

The chain employs TRBV21-1 and TRBJ2-5; the D segment call TRBD1 is taken from the table without a DNA check. TRBV21-1 is flagged as a pseudogene. CDR3 size: 16 residues. The CDR3 DNA reads TGTGCCAGCATGACCCGGGACAGCGACATCCAAGAGACCCAGTACTTC. This encodes CASMTRDSDIQETQYF.

This clonotype has a handful of counts. The chain is built from TRBV28 and TRBJ2-7, with 9 bases identical to TRBD1. Losses at the gene ends were 3 bases for V and 6 bases for J; bases not matched to a gene: 6. The CDR3 has 14 amino acids. Germline lookup yields CDR1 MDHEN and CDR2 SYDVKM. In DNA, the CDR3 is TGTGCCAGCAGTTTGTCCGGGACAGGGACCGAGCAGTACTTC. It codes for CASSLSGTGTEQYF.

This clonotype was observed a handful of times. The chain links TRBV7-8 to TRBJ1-1; D is unresolved. Trimming removed 4 bases from V and 7 bases from J, with 19 bases in between. Germline V gene sequence: CDR1 SGHVS, CDR2 FQNEAQ. The CDR3 is 15 amino acids. CDR3 sequence (DNA): TGTGCCAGCAGCTCGTCGGGGAGCAGAGTGGATGAAGCTTTCTTT. Its protein product is CASSSSGSRVDEAFF. The full variable domain, rest sourced from reference TRBV7-8 and TRBJ1-1, is GAGVSQSPRYKVAKRGQDVALRCDPISGHVSLFWYQQALGQGPEFLTYFQNEAQLDKSGLPSDRFFAERPEGSVSTLKIQRTQQEDSAVYLCASSSSGSRVDEAFFGQGTRLTVV.

This clonotype occurred many times. This chain connects TRBV3-1 to TRBJ2-1; 7 nucleotides line up with TRBD1. The germline CDR1 and CDR2 sequences are LGHDT and YNNKEL (reference sequence). The CDR3 is made up of 14 amino acids. The V segment lost 4 bases and the J segment 3 bases; nucleotides outside the gene matches: 3. The CDR3 coding sequence is TGTGCCAGCAGCCCATGGACAGGCTACAATGAGCAGTTCTTC. It translates to CASSPWTGYNEQFF.

This clonotype was recorded many times. V is TRBV24-1 and J is TRBJ1-2; D is undetermined. The CDR3 has 11 residues. V lost 1 base, J lost 7 bases, and 3 bases lay in between. CDR1 and CDR2 from the germline V gene are KGHDR and SFDVKD. The CDR3 loop reads CATSDFGGYTF. CDR3 nucleotide sequence: TGTGCCACCAGTGATTTCGGTGGCTACACCTTC.

This clonotype occurred a few times. The chain joins TRBV2 to TRBJ1-3, with D hard to call. CDR3 length equals 13 residues. Germline V gene lookup returns CDR1 SNHLY and CDR2 FYNNEI. V lost 8 bases and J lost 4, with 12 bases in between. The chain's CDR3 is CASRGLPGNTIYF. In nucleotides, the CDR3 is TGTGCCAGCCGCGGTCTGCCAGGAAACACCATATATTTT.

This clonotype was detected only a few times. The chain joins TRBV20-1 to TRBJ1-5, with 7 bases identical to TRBD1. V shed 5 bases, J shed 6 bases, and the junction held 7 bases outside the gene matches. The germline gives CDR1 DFQATT, CDR2 SNEGSKA (reference sequence). The CDR3 totals 13 residues. The chain's CDR3 is CSAAQGMSQPQHF. DNA of the CDR3: TGCAGTGCTGCACAGGGGATGAGTCAGCCCCAGCATTTT.

This clonotype was seen a handful of times. The CDR3 sequence is CASSRTGFLIEQYF. The CDR3 bases are TGCGCCAGCAGCCGGACAGGGTTTTTGATCGAGCAGTACTTC. The V call is TRBV5-1, the J call TRBJ2-7; 8 positions match TRBD1. CDR3 length: 14 amino acids. V lost 4 bases to trimming and J lost 6 bases; unmatched junction nucleotides: 9. Germline CDR1 SGHRS, CDR2 YFSETQ.

This clonotype was recorded many times. The chain couples TRBV6-1 to TRBJ1-4; 7 bases align to TRBD1. In germline, CDR1 is MNHNS, CDR2 SASEGT. Trimming at V came to 3 bases and at J to 0 bases, leaving 4 bases not matched to a gene. The CDR3 is made up of 16 amino acids. The CDR3 DNA is TGTGCCAGCAGTGAGACAGGGACCACAACTAATGAAAAACTGTTTTTT. Its protein product is CASSETGTTTNEKLFF.

This clonotype was picked up many times. The V and J genes are TRBV25-1 and TRBJ1-5; D uncertain. The CDR3 covers 10 residues. Trimming took off 8 bases at V and 8 bases at J, with 7 bases between the two ends. Germline V gene lookup returns CDR1 MGHDK and CDR2 SYGVNS. CDR3 sequence (DNA): TGTGCCAGCCGATGGGAGCCCCAGCATTTT. Protein: CASRWEPQHF.

This clonotype was found a few times. J is TRBJ1-2 and V is TRBV2, with TRBD1 identical over 7 bases. Trimming took 2 bases from V and 5 from J; bases not matched to a gene: 8. Germline V gene data show CDR1 as SNHLY and CDR2 as FYNNEI. This CDR3 is 15 amino acids long. The CDR3 DNA follows: TGTGCCAGCAGTGAAAGTGGTGGGACAGCTTATGGCTACACCTTC. It encodes CASSESGGTAYGYTF.

The chain joins TRBV7-9 to TRBJ2-3; 8 bases fit TRBD2. J lost 3 bases, V lost 3 bases, and 8 bases had no gene match. There are 16 residues in the CDR3. Per germline, CDR1 SEHNR and CDR2 FQNEAQ (reference sequence). CDR3 residues: CASSLGLSGVTDTQYF. In DNA form, the CDR3 reads TGTGCCAGCAGCTTGGGGCTTAGCGGGGTGACAGATACGCAGTATTTT.

J is TRBJ2-7 and V is TRBV25-1; D might be TRBD2 (5 bases). Germline lookup yields CDR1 MGHDK and CDR2 SYGVNS. Trimming cost V 6 bases and J 5 bases, with 14 bases left between them. The CDR3 length is 13 residues. The DNA of the CDR3 is TGTGCCAGCAGGAGGAACAGCGGCCACGAGCAGTACTTC. Residues: CASRRNSGHEQYF.

The V and J genes are TRBV13 and TRBJ1-2; no reliable D call. Trimming pared 1 base from V and 4 bases from J, leaving 7 bases between. The CDR3 covers 13 residues. CDR1 PRHDT and CDR2 FYEKMQ come from the germline V gene (reference sequence). CDR3 nucleotides: TGTGCCAGCAGCTTAGAGGACCTCTATGGCTACACCTTC. The encoded protein is CASSLEDLYGYTF.

The chain couples TRBV5-1 to TRBJ1-1, with 9 nucleotides matching TRBD1. With 4 bases clipped from V and 4 bases from J, the junction kept 5 bases outside the gene matches. This CDR3 is built from 14 residues. Per germline, CDR1 SGHRS and CDR2 YFSETQ. DNA for the CDR3: TGCGCCAGCAGCAAGGGACAGGGCGGCACTGAAGCTTTCTTT. It specifies CASSKGQGGTEAFF.

The table lists this clonotype with many counts. The chain couples TRBV28 to TRBJ1-3; tentatively, D is TRBD1 (5 bases). CDR1 and CDR2 (germline): MDHEN, SYDVKM. The CDR3 has 14 amino acids. V lost 7 bases and J lost 0, with 10 bases in between. CDR3 amino acids: CASIPGGSGNTIYF. Here the CDR3 DNA reads TGTGCCAGCATTCCGGGGGGCTCTGGAAACACCATATATTTT.

There are many counts of this clonotype. V usage is TRBV28 and J usage is TRBJ2-3, with 8 nucleotides matching TRBD2. The CDR3 runs 17 residues. Germline V CDR1 and CDR2: MDHEN, SYDVKM. The V segment lost 2 bases and the J segment 1 base; nucleotides outside the gene matches: 8. CDR3 loop: CASSLSGSILGTDTQYF. In DNA form, the CDR3 reads TGTGCCAGCAGTTTAAGCGGGAGTATCCTCGGCACAGATACGCAGTATTTT.

The rearrangement uses TRBV6-5 and TRBJ2-2, with TRBD1 as a possible D gene (6 bases). V lost 0 bases, J lost 9 bases, and 14 bases lay in between. Germline CDR1 MNHEY, CDR2 SVGAGI. The length of the CDR3 is 15 residues. The CDR3 DNA reads as TGTGCCAGCAGTTACTCTCCCCAGGGGTCCAGGGAGCTGTTTTTT. Translated: CASSYSPQGSRELFF.

The chain combines TRBV5-4 with TRBJ2-5; a possible D gene is TRBD2 (5 bases). With 0 bases removed from V and 5 bases from J, the gap between germline ends came to 14 bases. Germline lookup yields CDR1 SGHNT and CDR2 YYREEE (reference sequence). The CDR3 has 15 residues. The chain's CDR3 is CASSLARGAYETQYF. CDR3 DNA sequence: TGTGCCAGCAGCTTGGCCCGGGGTGCCTATGAGACCCAGTACTTC.

The V gene is TRBV29-1, the J gene TRBJ1-1; D uncertain. This CDR3 has 12 amino acids. Germline V gene sequence: CDR1 SQVTM, CDR2 ANQGSEA. V was pared by 3 bases and J by 5 bases, with 10 bases between. The CDR3 is CSVDLEITEAFF. CDR3 DNA sequence: TGCAGCGTTGATCTAGAAATTACTGAAGCTTTCTTT.